The 17 T cell receptor beta chains below all came from one sample that was sequenced in a study of T cells after yellow fever vaccination. TCRdb processed the 5' RACE reads anew with MiXCR; each CDR3 protein has one entry. The sample lists about 340,000 distinct CDR3 sequences; almost 4% were seen once. Sequencing was performed on PBMCs, taken 5 days after the yellow fever booster vaccination. The receptors here all came from a man in his late teens or twenties who received the YFV17D yellow fever vaccine.

This clonotype was counted between two and nine times. The rearrangement joins TRBV7-8 to TRBJ2-5; TRBD2 aligns across 14 bases. The CDR3 runs 18 residues. Looked up from germline, CDR1 is SGHVS and CDR2 is FQNEAQ. After removal of 2 bases from V and 4 bases from J, the junction contained 9 bases not matched to a gene. Here the CDR3 DNA reads TGTGCCAGCAGCTTACCGGGACTAGCGGGGGTCCAGGGAGAGACCCAGTACTTC. This gives the protein CASSLPGLAGVQGETQYF.

This sequence joins TRBV20-1 and TRBJ1-6; D perhaps matches TRBD1 (5 bases). V was clipped by 6 bases and J by 3 bases, with 15 bases between them. Looked up from germline, CDR1 is DFQATT and CDR2 is SNEGSKA (reference sequence). CDR3 size: 15 residues. The CDR3 DNA is TGCAGTGCCACGCGGGGGGGGAACTATAATTCACCCCTCCACTTT. This sequence encodes CSATRGGNYNSPLHF.

The sample holds a few counts of this clonotype. V and J are TRBV3-1 and TRBJ2-5, with a tentative D call TRBD2 (5 bases). Germline CDR1 is LGHDT and CDR2 is YNNKEL (reference sequence). The CDR3 totals 14 residues. Between the trimmed V and J ends, which lost 2 bases and 5 bases, there was a span of 12 bases. Here the CDR3 reads CASSQPEGRETQYF. The CDR3 coding sequence is TGTGCCAGCAGCCAACCCGAGGGTCGCGAGACCCAGTACTTC.

This clonotype was recorded at least ten times. DNA for the CDR3: TGTGCCAGCAGGCGGCGACTACAGGGGGCGGGTGAGACCCAGTACTTC. Its protein is CASRRRLQGAGETQYF. The V call is TRBV5-6, the J call TRBJ2-5; 9 nucleotides align to TRBD1. Unmatched junction bases numbered 13, after V lost 5 bases and J lost 5 bases. There are 16 residues in the CDR3. Germline V lookup: CDR1 SGHDT, CDR2 YYEEEE. The variable domain in full, completed from reference TRBV5-6 and TRBJ2-5, reads DAGVTQSPTHLIKTRGQQVTLRCSPKSGHDTVSWYQQALGQGPQFIFQYYEEEERQRGNFPDRFSGHQFPNYSSELNVNALLLGDSALYLCASRRRLQGAGETQYFGPGTRLLVL.

This clonotype occurred a few times. The chain has TRBV6-6 and TRBJ1-5; D is unresolved. The germline V gene has CDR1 MNHNY and CDR2 SVGAGI (reference sequence). The CDR3 is made up of 14 amino acids. Deletions cut 0 bases from V and 4 bases from J, with 7 bases between. CDR3 DNA: TGTGCCAGCAGTTACTCGACAAAAAATCAGCCCCAGCATTTT. This translates into CASSYSTKNQPQHF.

This clonotype was seen at least ten times. V and J are TRBV7-2 and TRBJ2-2; 10 bases agree with TRBD1. The CDR3 contains 16 residues. CDR1 and CDR2 from the germline V gene are SGHTA and FQGNSA. Germline trimming cut 5 bases from V and 7 bases from J; bases unmatched to any gene: 10. The CDR3 DNA reads as TGTGCCAGCAGCACCTGGACAGGGGGGACGAACGGGGAGCTGTTTTTT. It yields the protein CASSTWTGGTNGELFF. Based on the CDR3 plus reference TRBV7-2 and TRBJ2-2, the full variable domain is GAGVSQSPSNKVTEKGKDVELRCDPISGHTALYWYRQSLGQGLEFLIYFQGNSAPDKSGLPSDRFSAERTGGSVSTLTIQRTQQEDSAVYLCASSTWTGGTNGELFFGEGSRLTVL.

There are many counts of this clonotype. The rearrangement links TRBV5-1 to TRBJ2-5; no firm D call. The CDR3 spans 13 residues. V lost 0 bases, J lost 4 bases, and 7 bases lay in between. CDR1 is SGHRS, CDR2 YFSETQ, per germline. The DNA for the CDR3 is TGCGCCAGCAGCTTGGAGGGCGGAGAGACCCAGTACTTC. It is translated as CASSLEGGETQYF.

This clonotype has only a few counts. The genes are TRBV12-3 or TRBV12-4 and TRBJ1-2, with D unclear. V dropped 3 bases and J dropped 5 bases, with 10 bases sitting between them. The CDR3 covers 13 residues. The CDR3 spells CASSLLLGYGYTF. The CDR3 DNA reads as TGTGCCAGCAGTTTGCTTCTAGGGTATGGCTACACCTTC.

V gene TRBV21-1 combines with J gene TRBJ2-3; TRBD1, as called in the table, went unchecked against the DNA. TRBV21-1 constitutes a pseudogene. The CDR3 length is 16 residues. CDR3 in amino acids: CASSKGSARPTDTQYF. CDR3 bases: TGTGCCAGCAGCAAAGGGTCAGCACGCCCCACAGATACGCAGTATTTT.

This clonotype has only a few counts. The V and J genes are TRBV21-1 and TRBJ1-2. TRBV21-1 is shown as a pseudogene. The CDR3 is 13 amino acids. DNA for the CDR3: TGTGCCAGCCCCGGGACTGTTCCGTATGGCTACACCTTC. Translating gives CASPGTVPYGYTF.

This rearrangement joins TRBV7-2 to TRBJ1-3; D may be TRBD1 (6 bases). Germline CDR1 SGHTA, CDR2 FQGNSA. This CDR3 region has 16 residues. The V and J ends lost 5 bases and 0 bases respectively, with 14 bases between them. CDR3 loop: CASSRITGSSGNTIYF. The CDR3 DNA is TGTGCCAGCAGCCGAATTACAGGGAGCTCTGGAAACACCATATATTTT.

This clonotype has just a few counts. This chain links TRBV4-1 with TRBJ2-5, with 7 bases lining up with TRBD1. The trim removed 4 bases at V and 5 bases at J, leaving 10 bases unmatched. The V gene's germline CDR1 is MGHRA and CDR2 YSYEKL. The length of the CDR3 is 15 residues. CDR3 sequence (DNA): TGCGCCAGCAGCCCCCCGACAGGGTCTCTGGAGACCCAGTACTTC. Residues: CASSPPTGSLETQYF.

A few counts support this clonotype. One end of the junction does not line up with germline, which may come from a read error. The chain has TRBV7-9 and TRBJ1-2; the D gene is possibly TRBD1 (5 bases). Looked up from germline, CDR1 is SEHNR and CDR2 is FQNEAQ (reference sequence). This CDR3 is built from 14 residues. DNA for the CDR3: TGTGCCAGCAGCTTTTCCGGGGCTAAGTATGGCTACACCTTC. Its translation: CASSFSGAKYGYTF.

This sequence joins TRBV6-2 or TRBV6-3 and TRBJ2-2, with 10 bases fitting TRBD1. V lost 2 bases to trimming and J lost 3 bases; unmatched junction nucleotides: 6. Germline V gives CDR1 MNHEY, CDR2 SVGEGT. The CDR3 consists of 17 residues. The DNA for the CDR3 is TGTGCCAGCAGTTACACCCGACAGGGGGCTTACACCGGGGAGCTGTTTTTT. Residues: CASSYTRQGAYTGELFF.

The chain recombines TRBV29-1 with TRBJ1-5; 9 bases line up with TRBD1. Germline V gene data show CDR1 as SQVTM and CDR2 as ANQGSEA. V lost 7 bases, J lost 3 bases, and 10 bases stayed unmatched. The length of the CDR3 is 15 residues. CDR3: CSAVLGTGTNQPQHF. The CDR3 DNA follows: TGCAGCGCTGTCCTCGGGACAGGGACCAATCAGCCCCAGCATTTT.

The chain uses TRBV20-1 and TRBJ2-5, with D possibly matching TRBD2 (6 bases). The germline V gene has CDR1 DFQATT and CDR2 SNEGSKA (reference sequence). There are 14 residues in the CDR3. Trimming stripped 1 base from V and 5 bases from J, with 14 bases between. The CDR3 region has the DNA TGCAGTGCTAGAGTCCGGGAGAGGCGGGAGACCCAGTACTTC. Translated, it gives CSARVRERRETQYF.

This clonotype turned up a few times. V and J are TRBV9 and TRBJ1-3, with a possible D match to TRBD1 (6 bases). Germline V gene data show CDR1 as SGDLS and CDR2 as YYNGEE. The CDR3 totals 14 residues. The V end was cut by 8 bases, the J end by 1 base, with 13 bases between. The CDR3 reads CASQGKASGNTIYF. CDR3 nucleotide sequence: TGTGCCAGTCAGGGGAAGGCATCTGGAAACACCATATATTTT.